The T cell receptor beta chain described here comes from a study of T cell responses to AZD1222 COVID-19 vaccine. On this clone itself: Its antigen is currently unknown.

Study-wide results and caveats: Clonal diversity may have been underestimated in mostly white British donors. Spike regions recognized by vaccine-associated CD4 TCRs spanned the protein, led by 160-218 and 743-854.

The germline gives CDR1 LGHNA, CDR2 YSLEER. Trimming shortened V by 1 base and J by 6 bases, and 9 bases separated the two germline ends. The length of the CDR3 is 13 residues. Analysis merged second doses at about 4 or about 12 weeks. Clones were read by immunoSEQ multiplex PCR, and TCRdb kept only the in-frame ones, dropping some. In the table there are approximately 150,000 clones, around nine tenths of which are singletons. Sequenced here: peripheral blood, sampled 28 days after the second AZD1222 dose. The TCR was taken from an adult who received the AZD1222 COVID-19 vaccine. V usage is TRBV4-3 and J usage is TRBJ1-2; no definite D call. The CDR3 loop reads CASSQVSENGYTF. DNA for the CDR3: TGCGCCAGCAGCCAAGTGTCGGAAAATGGCTACACCTTC.